What follows are 24 T cell receptor beta chains derived from one specimen sequenced in a study of tumor-infiltrating lymphocytes in primary liver carcinoma. Priming with a constant-region primer yielded TCR beta cDNA from about 480 ng total RNA. For TCR beta, libraries were produced by three nested multiplex PCR rounds using slightly modified ARM-PCR. A C-beta reverse primer was combined with TRBV1-TRBV30 forward primers in the first two PCR rounds, and each round had 10 cycles. From the multiplex PCR reads, TCRdb called clonotypes with MiXCR, one entry per CDR3 protein. The sample holds 300,000 to 400,000 distinct CDR3 sequences, around three fifths seen once. RNA was extracted from whole blood without cell sorting, alongside germline DNA. The sequencing sample was made of peripheral blood. The receptor set was obtained from a man aged 40-49 years with primary liver carcinoma and hepatitis B virus infection.

Remarks on this clonotype: A junction boundary mismatches the germline segment, possibly from a read error. J is TRBJ2-1 and V is TRBV29-1, with 9 positions matching TRBD1. CDR3 length equals 14 residues. In germline, CDR1 is SQVTM, CDR2 ANQGSEA. CDR3 amino acids: CSALRTGVKGEQFF. The CDR3 region has the DNA TGCAGCGCTCTCCGGACAGGGGTGAAGGGTGAGCAGTTTTTC.

A note on this clonotype: A much more abundant neighbour one base away suggests this may be a read error. The chain recombines TRBV6-1 with TRBJ2-1, with 8 bases matching TRBD2. Trimming removed 5 bases from V and 8 bases from J; junction bases left unmatched: 14. The CDR3 is 16 residues long. Germline values: CDR1 MNHNS, CDR2 SASEGT. CDR3 sequence (DNA): TGTGCCAGCAGTCTCCGGATGGCGGGAGGAAGCGATGAGCAGTTCTTC. Protein product: CASSLRMAGGSDEQFF.

Of note for this clonotype: This could be a read error, since a much larger clone is one nucleotide away. V and J are TRBV10-2 and TRBJ1-2, with D unresolved. Germline V gene lookup returns CDR1 WSHSY and CDR2 SAAADI. The germline V and J ends were trimmed by 6 bases and 7 bases, with 15 bases remaining between them. The CDR3 has 13 residues. In nucleotides, the CDR3 is TGCGCCAGCAGCTTCGGGCCCTCATGTGGCTACACCTTC. Protein product: CASSFGPSCGYTF.

As to this clonotype: One junction end does not reproduce the germline sequence, and a read error may be involved. The chain combines TRBV11-2 with TRBJ1-1; no clear D gene. Per the germline V gene, CDR1 is SGHAT and CDR2 is FQNNGV. The CDR3 sequence is 13 residues long. The CDR3, as DNA: TGTGCCAGCAGCTTAGCGAGGAGCACTGAAGCTTGCTTT. Translation gives CASSLARSTEACF.

This clonotype came up a few times. This may stem from a read error, because a much larger clone lies one nucleotide away. The chain carries TRBV12-3 or TRBV12-4 and TRBJ2-3; tentatively, D is TRBD1 (5 bases). CDR3 length: 15 amino acids. The CDR3 coding sequence is TGTGCCAGCAGTTTTTGGGTGCAGGGCACAGATACGCGGTATTTT. It translates to CASSFWVQGTDTRYF.

Of note for this clonotype: A much bigger clone sits one base away, suggesting this may be a read error. The chain employs TRBV6-1 and TRBJ1-5; possibly TRBD1 for D (6 bases). Germline CDR1 and CDR2: MNHNS and SASEGT. Trimming stripped 2 bases from V and 7 bases from J, with 12 bases between. This CDR3 has 14 amino acids. CDR3 amino acids: CASSEWGAAQPQHF. In DNA form, the CDR3 reads TGTGCCAGCAGTGAATGGGGGGCTGCACAGCCCCAGCATTTT.

This chain links TRBV6-1 with TRBJ2-3; D is possibly TRBD1 (6 bases). Germline values: CDR1 MNHNS, CDR2 SASEGT. Trimming shortened V by 7 bases and J by 2 bases, and 16 bases separated the two germline ends. This CDR3 spans 15 amino acids. CDR3 coding DNA: TGTGCCAGCACATTACAGGGAAATCCCACAGATACGCAGTATTTT. This codes for CASTLQGNPTDTQYF.

Points on this clonotype: A much bigger clone sits one base away, suggesting this may be a read error. The chain uses TRBV12-3 or TRBV12-4 and TRBJ2-7; D is unclear. Trimming took 4 bases from V and 4 from J, leaving 14 bases between them. The CDR3 has 14 amino acids. CDR3 DNA: TGTGCCAGCAGTTCATCCGGGCATGTTTACGAGCAGTACTTC. It yields the protein CASSSSGHVYEQYF.

Points on this clonotype: A much bigger clone sits one base away, suggesting this may be a read error. V is TRBV6-1 and J is TRBJ2-5; TRBD1 agrees at 8 bases. CDR3 length: 13 residues. Germline loops: CDR1 MNHNS, CDR2 SASEGT. The CDR3 loop reads CAGRWTGRETQYF. In nucleotides, the CDR3 is TGTGCCGGCAGGTGGACAGGGAGAGAGACCCAGTACTTC.

This clonotype was detected only once. This may be a read error: a much more frequent sequence differs by one nucleotide. The chain employs TRBV29-1 and TRBJ2-5; perhaps TRBD1 as D (5 bases). V was pared by 2 bases and J by 3 bases, with 10 bases between. This CDR3 is built from 13 residues. Germline V gene lookup returns CDR1 SQVTM and CDR2 ANQGSEA. Here the CDR3 DNA reads TGCAGCGTTGAAAAGGGGTTCAAAGAGACCCAGTACTTC. Its translation: CSVEKGFKETQYF.

This clonotype turned up a few times. A single base separates this from a much larger clone, so it may be a read error. V and J are TRBV12-3 or TRBV12-4 and TRBJ2-1; TRBD2 agrees at 11 bases. There are 14 residues in the CDR3. The CDR3 spells CASTSTSGANEQLF. The CDR3 DNA reads TGTGCCAGCACCTCGACTAGCGGGGCCAATGAGCAGCTCTTC.

In regard to this clonotype: A much larger clone sits a single nucleotide away, making a read error possible. The rearrangement uses TRBV7-9 and TRBJ2-1; D ambiguous. CDR3 length: 12 residues. The germline V gene encodes CDR1 SEHNR and CDR2 FQNEAQ (reference sequence). CDR3 region: CASSRRVNEQLF. The CDR3 DNA reads as TGTGCCAGCAGCCGCCGGGTGAATGAGCAGTTATTC.

Note on this clonotype: One end of the junction is discordant with germline, which a read error may explain. This rearrangement joins TRBV11-1 to TRBJ2-5; tentatively, D is TRBD2 (5 bases). The CDR3 runs to 15 residues. Germline V gives CDR1 SGHAT, CDR2 FQDESV (reference sequence). Here the CDR3 reads CASSDSSSSFNGQFF. CDR3 DNA: TGTGCCAGCAGCGACTCTAGCTCATCCTTCAATGGGCAGTTCTTT. The variable domain in full, with the rest retrieved from reference TRBV11-1 and TRBJ2-5, is EAEVAQSPRYKITEKSQAVAFWCDPISGHATLYWYRQILGQGPELLVQFQDESVVDDSQLPKDRFSAERLKGVDSTLKIQPAELGDSAMYLCASSDSSSSFNGQFFGPGTRLLVL.

This clonotype was picked up many times. The CDR3 coding sequence is TGTGCCAGCAGCCGCGGACAGGGGAGCTCCTATAATTCACCCCTCCACTTT. Protein sequence: CASSRGQGSSYNSPLHF. V and J are TRBV11-1 and TRBJ1-6; TRBD1 matches 9 bases. V lost 5 bases, J lost 0 bases, and 5 bases stayed unmatched. The CDR3 is 17 amino acids. CDR1 is SGHAT, CDR2 FQDESV, per germline (reference sequence).

This chain links TRBV30 with TRBJ1-5, with 9 bases that match TRBD1. The germline V gene encodes CDR1 GTSNPN and CDR2 SVGIG (reference sequence). V was clipped by 5 bases and J by 5 bases; unmatched bases: 4. This CDR3 is built from 13 residues. CDR3 region: CAWQDRGDQPQHF. CDR3 DNA: TGTGCCTGGCAGGACAGGGGTGATCAGCCCCAGCATTTT.

Remarks on this clonotype: With a much larger clone just one base away, this may be a read error. The gene calls are TRBV5-1 and TRBJ2-3; D not resolved. The CDR3 length is 13 residues. Trimming removed 4 bases at V and 4 bases at J, with 10 bases between. Germline CDR1 reads SGHRS; CDR2 reads YFSETQ. The CDR3 is CASSPTRADTQYF. The CDR3 nucleotides read TGCGCCAGCAGCCCGACGAGAGCAGATACGCAGTATTTT.

This clonotype was seen a single time. Germline is not matched at one junction end, which may reflect a read error. This chain links TRBV6-5 with TRBJ2-3; possible D gene TRBD1, 6 bases. Germline CDR1 and CDR2: MNHEY and SVGAGI. The CDR3 covers 14 residues. In nucleotides, the CDR3 is TGTGCCAGCAGACACCGACAGGTATCAGATACGCGGTATTTT. This translates into CASRHRQVSDTRYF.

About this clonotype itself: A read error may account for a junction end that differs from germline. The V gene is TRBV5-1, the J gene TRBJ2-3; 10 nucleotides agree with TRBD1. There are 15 residues in the CDR3. Looked up from germline, CDR1 is SGHRS and CDR2 is YFSETQ. The CDR3 loop reads CASSPGQGYTDMQYF. As DNA, the CDR3 is TGCGCCAGCAGCCCGGGACAGGGGTACACAGATATGCAGTATTTT.

The chain couples TRBV7-9 to TRBJ2-1, with 8 nucleotides matching TRBD2. The CDR3 length is 13 residues. V lost 11 bases to trimming and J lost 7 bases; unmatched junction nucleotides: 10. Per germline, CDR1 SEHNR and CDR2 FQNEAQ (reference sequence). The CDR3 coding sequence is TGTGCCGGGGTGCGGGAGGTGAGGAATGAGCAGTTCTTC. Protein sequence: CAGVREVRNEQFF.

In the case of this clonotype: A much more abundant neighbour one base away suggests this may be a read error. This chain joins TRBV10-3 and TRBJ1-2, with 10 bases that match TRBD1. Trimming removed 11 bases from V and 8 bases from J; junction bases left unmatched: 11. The CDR3 consists of 13 residues. In germline, CDR1 is ENHRY, CDR2 SYGVKD. The CDR3 coding sequence is TGTGCCTGCGGGGACAGGGGCGCTCTCGGCTACACCTTC. Translation: CACGDRGALGYTF.

Remarks on this clonotype: Possible read error: a much larger clone is one base away. V and J are TRBV5-1 and TRBJ2-7, with TRBD2 matching over 9 bases. The CDR3 sequence is 14 residues long. The germline gives CDR1 SGHRS, CDR2 YFSETQ. CDR3 DNA sequence: TGCGCCAGCAGCCATAGCGGGAGCAGCTACGCGCAGTACTTC. Its translation is CASSHSGSSYAQYF.

Concerning this clonotype: An end of the junction differs from the germline gene, which may be a read error. The J gene is TRBJ2-5, the V gene TRBV28, with D tentatively TRBD1 (5 bases). Per the germline V gene, CDR1 is MDHEN and CDR2 is SYDVKM. CDR3 size: 13 residues. The CDR3 loop is CASSAPGQEIQYF. CDR3 nucleotides: TGTGCCAGCAGTGCCCCAGGGCAAGAGATCCAGTACTTC.

This clonotype was counted only a few times. The genes are TRBV28 and TRBJ2-3; 12 bases match TRBD2. Germline values: CDR1 MDHEN, CDR2 SYDVKM. The CDR3 consists of 15 residues. V was clipped by 4 bases and J by 8 bases; unmatched bases: 7. As DNA, the CDR3 is TGTGCCAGCAGTTCCCTAGCGGGAGGGCCTGGTACGCAGTATTTT. Translated: CASSSLAGGPGTQYF.

A remark on this clonotype: It may be a read error: a sequence one base away is much more abundant. The chain links TRBV6-6 to TRBJ2-5; D not resolved. The CDR3 is 12 amino acids. Looked up from germline, CDR1 is MNHNY and CDR2 is SVGAGI (reference sequence). The CDR3 is CVSSYIMETQYF. The DNA for the CDR3 is TGTGTCAGCAGTTATATTATGGAGACCCAGTACTTC.